Included here is one TCR beta chain sequence, with context. This clonotype was detected a few times. Its cognate antigen has yet to be identified. One base away there is no much larger clone; base qualities are not given. The sample's time point, from its label and the paper: persistent/refractory GD, antithyroid drugs over 5 years with positive TRAb. For both TCR sequencing and RNA sequencing, RNA was extracted from PBMCs using TRIzol. The diagnosis of Graves' disease followed American Thyroid Association guidelines. The patients came from an endocrinology department in Xi'an, China. Each patient gave 8.5 to 9.5 milliliters of peripheral blood, collected in an EDTA anticoagulant tube. Ficoll Paque Plus density gradient separation was used to isolate PBMCs, and no additional T cell sorting was done. An Agilent 2100 Bioanalyzer and agarose gel were used to check RNA quality, and a NanoDrop 2000 was used to measure RNA concentration.

Receptor libraries were prepared by multiplex PCR. The instrument given in TCRdb is Illumina HiSeq 4000. iRepertoire HTBI primers and Arm-PCR amplification of CDR3 regions were used to construct TCR beta libraries. Gel purification was performed on PCR products prior to sequencing. The paper's data handling went like this. Gene usage analysis of CDR3 amino acid clonotypes used the 62 TRBV and about 13 TRBJ segments found across samples. COPE and FqMerger were used to merge the filtered high-quality paired reads into contigs. Contigs were aligned with BLAST to IMGT TRBV, TRBD and TRBJ reference genes, and CDR3 was defined per IMGT. Any clonotype with a frequency above 0.1% was classified as a highly expanded clone. Shannon entropy served as the measure of repertoire diversity, while the Gini coefficient captured V-J evenness. Public clonotypes were defined as clonotypes shared by more than one individual. TCRdb trimmed the raw reads at Q25, called clones with MiXCR and kept productive beta chains. When rows share a CDR3 protein, they turn into one entry using the most common DNA and genes. It is TCRdb's table, rather than the study itself, that gives the V and J calls and clone size. Across this sample there are over 250,000 distinct CDR3 sequences, with around 23% seen only once. Clones ranked in the top ten supply roughly 56% of the sample.

V gives up 3 bases and J gives up 4 bases, and the segment between their germline ends measures 13 bases. CDR1 and CDR2, per the germline V gene (reference sequence), are MNHEY and SMNVEV. The CDR3 has 16 amino acids, counting the end cysteine and phenylalanine. The sequence is cut down to CDR3 DNA, 48 bases in frame from base 1. This record comes from a study of regulatory T cells in long-lasting Graves disease (dated by TCRdb to the early 2020s). In terms of the full investigation: Persistent Graves' disease was defined as persistently positive TSH receptor autoantibodies together with antithyroid drug treatment for over 5 years. A total of around 35 samples underwent TCR sequencing, from around 13 patients with persistent Graves' disease and 20 or so patients with newly diagnosed Graves' disease. Patients with persistent Graves' disease were compared with patients with newly diagnosed Graves' disease using TCR sequencing and RNA sequencing of peripheral blood. The study was registered as a clinical trial and conducted in China. Antithyroid drugs had been taken for about 10.3 years on average by persistent Graves' disease patients in the clinical cohort. Beyond this particular receptor, the publication reports: The authors noted that the small sample size was a limitation that may lower accuracy. Only peripheral blood was studied, because thyroid tissue, the primary lesion, was inaccessible. Sequencing and analysis were restricted to the TCR beta chain. More public clonotypes were shared among persistent patients (fewer than 3,000) than among newly diagnosed patients (roughly 1,000). Persistent Graves' disease patients showed lower TCR Shannon entropy and fewer highly expanded clones than newly diagnosed patients, suggesting clonal expansion. Preferential use of TRBV28, TRBJ1-2 and TRBJ2-5 was observed in persistent disease, whereas TRBV20-1 and TRBJ2-1 were favored in newly diagnosed disease.

The rearranged segments are TRBV27 and TRBJ2-6; no D gene call is confident. This receptor was obtained from a female donor with Graves disease. The source material was peripheral blood mononuclear cells (PBMCs), sampled when the disease was refractory, from a patient treated with antithyroid drugs. In nucleotides, the sequence is TGTGCCAGCAGTTTGCCCGGCTTTGCGGGGGCCAACGTCCTGACTTTC. It translates to CASSLPGFAGANVLTF.